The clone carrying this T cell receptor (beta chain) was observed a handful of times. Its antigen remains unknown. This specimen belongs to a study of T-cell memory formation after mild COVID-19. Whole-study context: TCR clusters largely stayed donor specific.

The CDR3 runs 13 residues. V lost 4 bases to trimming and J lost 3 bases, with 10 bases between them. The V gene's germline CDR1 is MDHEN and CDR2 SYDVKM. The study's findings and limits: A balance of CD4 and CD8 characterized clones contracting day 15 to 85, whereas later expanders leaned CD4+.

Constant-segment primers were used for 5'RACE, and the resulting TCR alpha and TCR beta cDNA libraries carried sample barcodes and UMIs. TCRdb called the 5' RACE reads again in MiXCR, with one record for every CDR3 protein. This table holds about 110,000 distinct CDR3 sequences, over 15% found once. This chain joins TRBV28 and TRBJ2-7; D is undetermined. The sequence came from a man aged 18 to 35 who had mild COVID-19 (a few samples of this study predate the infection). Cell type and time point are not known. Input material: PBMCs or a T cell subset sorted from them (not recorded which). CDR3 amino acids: CASSSQEVYEQYV. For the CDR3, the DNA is TGTGCCAGCAGTTCCCAGGAAGTCTACGAGCAGTACGTC.